This entry lists 26 T cell receptor beta chains sequenced from one sample in a study of shared clonotypes between healthy human individuals. Measured with immunoSEQ multiplex PCR; TCRdb has only the in-frame clones, and not every one. The table has approximately 2.3 million clones, roughly 93% seen once. The sample comprised naive CD4+ T cells from PBMCs. Documented subset: CD45RA+ positively selected. All receptors derive from a man younger than 30 in good health. Some clones in this sample may be carry-over from other donors' samples.

This sequence joins TRBV6-5 and TRBJ1-2, with D tentatively TRBD1 (5 bases). V dropped 5 bases and J dropped 1 base, with 11 bases sitting between them. Germline CDR1 MNHEY, CDR2 SVGAGI. This CDR3 has 14 amino acids. The CDR3 coding sequence is TGTGCCAGCAGTCCAAGACAGAGTAACTATGGCTACACCTTC. It codes for CASSPRQSNYGYTF.

The chain couples TRBV7-2 to TRBJ2-3, with a possible D match to TRBD1 (6 bases). The CDR3 loop spans 19 amino acids. Germline-derived CDR1 and CDR2 are SGHTA and FQGNSA. Deletions cut 1 base from V and 2 bases from J, with 22 bases between. The CDR3 protein is CASSLVGGRHIVYTDTQYF. DNA of the CDR3: TGTGCCAGCAGCTTAGTAGGGGGTAGACACATCGTATACACAGATACGCAGTATTTT.

This chain links TRBV2 with TRBJ1-2; D is ambiguous. Trimming shortened V by 5 bases and J by 0 bases, and 13 bases separated the two germline ends. This CDR3 comprises 15 residues. Germline CDR1 reads SNHLY; CDR2 reads FYNNEI. This chain's CDR3 is CASSPVVQANYGYTF. The DNA for the CDR3 is TGTGCCAGCAGTCCTGTGGTCCAAGCTAACTATGGCTACACCTTC.

As concerns this clone: Within the sample, other DNA sequences also encode this same CDR3. The V and J genes are TRBV7-2 and TRBJ2-1, with TRBD2 identical over 15 bases. CDR1 and CDR2 from the germline V gene are SGHTA and FQGNSA. This CDR3 contains 15 residues. The V and J ends lost 3 bases and 7 bases, in that order; junction bases with no gene match: 1. CDR3 protein: CASSLGLAGGNEQFF. In DNA, the CDR3 is TGTGCCAGCAGCTTGGGACTAGCGGGAGGAAATGAGCAGTTCTTC. Filled out from reference TRBV7-2 and TRBJ2-1, the complete variable domain reads GAGVSQSPSNKVTEKGKDVELRCDPISGHTALYWYRQSLGQGLEFLIYFQGNSAPDKSGLPSDRFSAERTGGSVSTLTIQRTQQEDSAVYLCASSLGLAGGNEQFFGPGTRLTVL.

The chain has TRBV19 and TRBJ2-7, with 9 bases matching TRBD2. Germline V gene data show CDR1 as LNHDA and CDR2 as SQIVND (reference sequence). The CDR3 loop spans 16 amino acids. J was trimmed by 2 bases and V by 0 bases; bases with no gene match: 5. The CDR3: CASSIDRLAGPYEQYF. The CDR3 nucleotides read TGTGCCAGTAGTATAGATCGGCTAGCGGGACCCTACGAGCAGTACTTC. The complete variable domain, with remaining parts taken from reference TRBV19 and TRBJ2-7, reads DGGITQSPKYLFRKEGQNVTLSCEQNLNHDAMYWYRQDPGQGLRLIYYSQIVNDFQKGDIAEGYSVSREKKESFPLTVTSAQKNPTAFYLCASSIDRLAGPYEQYFGPGTRLTVT.

The V and J genes are TRBV21-1 and TRBJ1-5; the D segment call TRBD1 is taken from the table without a DNA check. TRBV21-1 is tagged as a pseudogene. The CDR3 consists of 14 residues. CDR3 nucleotide sequence: TGTGCCAGCAGTAAACAGGGGGTCTATCAGCCCCAGCATTTT. Amino acid sequence: CASSKQGVYQPQHF.

This clone has a single count. This chain links TRBV29-1 with TRBJ1-3; 7 bases fit TRBD1. The germline V gene encodes CDR1 SQVTM and CDR2 ANQGSEA. The CDR3 has 12 amino acids. After removal of 7 bases from V and 4 bases from J, the junction contained 4 bases not matched to a gene. The CDR3 coding sequence is TGCAGCGGGGAGACAGGGGGAAACACCATATATTTT. This encodes CSGETGGNTIYF.

V is TRBV5-1 and J is TRBJ2-7, with no clear D. V was pared by 4 bases and J by 2 bases, with 13 bases between. The CDR3 extends over 14 amino acids. Germline V lookup: CDR1 SGHRS, CDR2 YFSETQ. The CDR3: CASSTTTAAYEQYF. In DNA form, the CDR3 reads TGCGCCAGCAGCACCACAACTGCGGCCTACGAGCAGTACTTC.

The chain is built from TRBV28 and TRBJ2-7; no reliable D call. V lost 6 bases and J 3 bases, leaving 9 bases between the germline ends. Germline V gene sequence: CDR1 MDHEN, CDR2 SYDVKM. The CDR3 totals 12 residues. DNA for the CDR3: TGTGCCAGCAGATCCGGGCTCTACGAGCAGTACTTC. Translated: CASRSGLYEQYF.

The J gene is TRBJ1-1, the V gene TRBV11-3; TRBD1 agrees at 8 bases. In germline, CDR1 is SGHNT, CDR2 YENEEA. The CDR3 consists of 15 residues. V lost 6 bases, J lost 3 bases, and 9 bases stayed unmatched. Here the CDR3 DNA reads TGTGCCAGCAGTAGCCGGGAGACAGGGGACACTGAAGCTTTCTTT. Protein product: CASSSRETGDTEAFF.

This clone was picked up a small number of times. The chain combines TRBV5-1 with TRBJ2-5; D is ambiguous. From germline, CDR1 is SGHRS and CDR2 YFSETQ. CDR3 length: 12 residues. Trimming removed 3 bases from V and 0 bases from J, with 3 bases in between. The DNA of the CDR3 is TGCGCCAGCAGCTCGTACCAAGAGACCCAGTACTTC. Protein sequence: CASSSYQETQYF.

This clone was seen a single time. The CDR3 spells CASTSHPTDYNEQFF. The CDR3 DNA is TGTGCCAGCACCTCGCACCCTACGGACTACAATGAGCAGTTCTTC. V gene TRBV28 combines with J gene TRBJ2-1; D is undetermined. This CDR3 has 15 residues. Germline CDR1 reads MDHEN; CDR2 reads SYDVKM. With 7 bases removed from V and 3 bases from J, the gap between germline ends came to 16 bases.

The chain joins TRBV7-9 to TRBJ1-2, with TRBD1 matching 9 bases. V lost 3 bases, J lost 0 bases, and 8 bases stayed unmatched. The germline gives CDR1 SEHNR, CDR2 FQNEAQ (reference sequence). CDR3 length equals 17 residues. The CDR3 is CASSFDRRTGANYGYTF. The DNA of the CDR3 is TGTGCCAGCAGCTTCGACCGTCGGACAGGGGCTAACTATGGCTACACCTTC.

The CDR3 loop reads CASSGQGISNYGYTF. Here the CDR3 DNA reads TGTGCCAGCAGCGGACAGGGAATAAGTAACTATGGCTACACCTTC. The chain links TRBV9 to TRBJ1-2, with 7 bases fitting TRBD1. This CDR3 contains 15 residues. V shed 3 bases and J 1 base; nucleotides not matched to a gene: 6. Germline V gene data show CDR1 as SGDLS and CDR2 as YYNGEE. Based on the CDR3 plus reference TRBV9 and TRBJ1-2, the full variable domain is DSGVTQTPKHLITATGQRVTLRCSPRSGDLSVYWYQQSLDQGLQFLIQYYNGEERAKGNILERFSAQQFPDLHSELNLSSLELGDSALYFCASSGQGISNYGYTFGSGTRLTVV.

This clone occurred once. This chain uses TRBV9 with TRBJ2-5, with D possibly matching TRBD2 (5 bases). The germline CDR1 and CDR2 sequences are SGDLS and YYNGEE. V lost 1 base and J 5 bases, leaving 12 bases between the germline ends. The CDR3 has 14 residues. The CDR3: CASSVMGSGETQYF. Written as DNA, the CDR3 is TGTGCCAGCAGCGTAATGGGGAGTGGTGAGACCCAGTACTTC.

This chain connects TRBV25-1 to TRBJ2-1; a possible D gene is TRBD1 (5 bases). There are 14 residues in the CDR3. Germline CDR1 MGHDK, CDR2 SYGVNS. V was shortened by 6 bases and J by 7 bases, with 16 bases between the two germline ends. CDR3 region: CASSRTATGNEQFF. The DNA for the CDR3 is TGTGCCAGCAGCCGTACGGCCACAGGTAATGAGCAGTTCTTC.

The chain combines TRBV6-5 with TRBJ2-2; 14 nucleotides agree with TRBD2. From germline, CDR1 is MNHEY and CDR2 SVGAGI. This CDR3 is 15 amino acids long. V dropped 5 bases and J dropped 6; count of bases not matched to a gene: 2. Here the CDR3 DNA reads TGTGCCAGCAGTCGACTAGCGGGAGGGTCCGGGGAGCTGTTTTTT. As protein: CASSRLAGGSGELFF.

This chain links TRBV29-1 with TRBJ2-3, with TRBD1 identical over 8 bases. V gave up 7 bases and J gave up 6 bases; unmatched junction bases: 9. Germline V gene data show CDR1 as SQVTM and CDR2 as ANQGSEA. The length of the CDR3 is 13 residues. The CDR3 loop is CSDLTGDGDTQYF. CDR3 in DNA: TGCAGCGACTTGACAGGGGACGGGGATACGCAGTATTTT.

The rearrangement uses TRBV7-9 and TRBJ1-5; TRBD1 might be the D (6 bases). The CDR3 runs 16 residues. V lost 3 bases and J lost 1, with 13 bases in between. The V gene's germline CDR1 is SEHNR and CDR2 FQNEAQ (reference sequence). CDR3 DNA sequence: TGTGCCAGCAGCTTGGGGCAGGGGATGAGCAATCAGCCCCAGCATTTT. As protein: CASSLGQGMSNQPQHF.

The chain carries TRBV30 and TRBJ1-1, with a weak D call TRBD1 (5 bases). Trimming left V 0 bases short and J 4 bases short, with 18 bases between. The CDR3 is 16 amino acids. Looked up from germline, CDR1 is GTSNPN and CDR2 is SVGIG (reference sequence). The CDR3 spells CAWSVRGRPGGTEAFF. CDR3 bases: TGTGCCTGGAGTGTAAGGGGTAGACCCGGGGGCACTGAAGCTTTCTTT.

The CDR3 DNA reads as TGTGCCATAAGTATAGCGAACCCCGGGGGAGTGGGATACGAGCAGTACTTC. It yields the protein CAISIANPGGVGYEQYF. The chain uses TRBV28 and TRBJ2-7; D might be TRBD2 (6 bases). Trimming removed 10 bases at V and 4 bases at J, with 29 bases between. In germline, CDR1 is MDHEN, CDR2 SYDVKM. The CDR3 runs 17 residues.

This clone was recorded once. The genes are TRBV18 and TRBJ1-2; the D gene is possibly TRBD1 (5 bases). V shed 0 bases and J shed 7 bases, with 15 bases lying between them. The germline CDR1 and CDR2 sequences are KGHSH and LQKENI. The CDR3 loop spans 15 amino acids. The CDR3 here is CASSPPATALGGYTF. As DNA, the CDR3 is TGTGCCAGCTCACCACCGGCGACAGCTCTCGGTGGCTACACCTTC.

This clone was seen only once. The chain has TRBV19 and TRBJ1-2; D is unresolved. V was cut by 6 bases and J by 0 bases, with 11 bases left in between. Germline V gene sequence: CDR1 LNHDA, CDR2 SQIVND (reference sequence). The CDR3 is 14 amino acids. In nucleotides, the CDR3 is TGTGCCAGTAGGGAAATCGGGGCTAACTATGGCTACACCTTC. Protein sequence: CASREIGANYGYTF.

This chain uses TRBV9 with TRBJ1-1; D not resolved. CDR3 length: 13 residues. Per germline, CDR1 SGDLS and CDR2 YYNGEE. The V and J ends lost 9 bases and 1 base respectively, with 13 bases between them. The CDR3 loop reads CATPRWGNTEAFF. Written as DNA, the CDR3 is TGTGCCACACCACGTTGGGGGAACACTGAAGCTTTCTTT.

The gene calls are TRBV7-9 and TRBJ2-3; D gene ambiguous. This CDR3 region has 13 residues. Germline CDR1 and CDR2: SEHNR and FQNEAQ (reference sequence). V was pared by 5 bases and J by 1 base, with 7 bases between. For the CDR3, the DNA is TGTGCCAGCAGCCAGACACGCACAGATACGCAGTATTTT. Translating it yields CASSQTRTDTQYF.

The chain recombines TRBV6-1 with TRBJ2-5; D remains unclear. The CDR3 sequence is 11 residues long. Per the germline V gene, CDR1 is MNHNS and CDR2 is SASEGT. V shed 11 bases and J shed 3 bases, with 10 bases lying between them. The CDR3 DNA reads TGTGCCCTCTCCAGAGAAGAGACCCAGTACTTC. Translation gives CALSREETQYF.